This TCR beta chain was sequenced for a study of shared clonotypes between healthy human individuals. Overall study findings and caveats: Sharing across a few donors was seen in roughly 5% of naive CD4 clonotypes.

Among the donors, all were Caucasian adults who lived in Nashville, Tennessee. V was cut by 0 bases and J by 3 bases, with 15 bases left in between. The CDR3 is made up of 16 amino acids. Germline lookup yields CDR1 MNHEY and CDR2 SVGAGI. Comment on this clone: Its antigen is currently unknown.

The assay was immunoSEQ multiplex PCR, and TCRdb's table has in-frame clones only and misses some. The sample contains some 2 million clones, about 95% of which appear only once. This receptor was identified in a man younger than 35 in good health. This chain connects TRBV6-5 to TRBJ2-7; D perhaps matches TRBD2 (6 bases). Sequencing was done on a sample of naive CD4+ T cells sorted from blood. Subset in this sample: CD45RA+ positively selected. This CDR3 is CASSYSGGVKFYEQYF. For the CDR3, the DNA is TGTGCCAGCAGTTACTCCGGAGGGGTTAAGTTCTACGAGCAGTACTTC.